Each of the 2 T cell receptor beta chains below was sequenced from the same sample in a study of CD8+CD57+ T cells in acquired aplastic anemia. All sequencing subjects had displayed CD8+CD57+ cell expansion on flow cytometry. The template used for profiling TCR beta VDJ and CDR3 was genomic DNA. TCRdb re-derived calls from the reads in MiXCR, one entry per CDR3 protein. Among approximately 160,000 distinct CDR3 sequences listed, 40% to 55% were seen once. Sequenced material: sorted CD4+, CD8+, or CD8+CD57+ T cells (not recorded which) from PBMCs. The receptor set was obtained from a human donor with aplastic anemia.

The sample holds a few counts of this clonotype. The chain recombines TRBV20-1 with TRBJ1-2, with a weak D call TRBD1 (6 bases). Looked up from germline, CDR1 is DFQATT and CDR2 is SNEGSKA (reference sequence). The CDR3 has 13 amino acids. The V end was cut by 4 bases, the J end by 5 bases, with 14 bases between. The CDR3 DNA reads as TGCAGTGCTACCAACCCACAGGGATATGGCTACACCTTC. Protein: CSATNPQGYGYTF.

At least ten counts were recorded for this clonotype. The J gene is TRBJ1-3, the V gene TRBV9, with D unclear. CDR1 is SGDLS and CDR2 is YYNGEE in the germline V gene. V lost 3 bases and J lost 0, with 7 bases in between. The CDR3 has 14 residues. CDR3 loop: CASSAGVSGNTIYF. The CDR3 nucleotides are TGTGCCAGCAGCGCCGGAGTCTCTGGAAACACCATATATTTT.